This T cell receptor beta chain came from a study of blood T cell repertoires in COVID-19. Study in general: Both acute and convalescent COVID-19 samples were obtained from the United States, Italy and Spain. T cells, B-cell-depleted T cells, or PBMCs supplied cDNA or gDNA.

The data were produced by immunoSEQ multiplex PCR, yet TCRdb's version contains in-frame clones alone and is incomplete. Found here are 70,000 or so clones, less than 90% of them singletons; the top ten hold about 3.2%. The V end was cut by 7 bases, the J end by 6 bases, with 27 bases between. The CDR3 length is 18 residues. Germline loops: CDR1 LGHDT, CDR2 YNNKEL (reference sequence). The source material was peripheral blood. The chain uses TRBV3-1 (or the pseudogene TRBV3-2) and TRBJ1-4; D is uncertain. This sequence originates from a man older than 75 with acute or convalescent COVID-19. CDR3 bases: TGTGCCAGCACCCGAAGCTTCATCACAGAGGGAAAGGATGAAAAACTGTTTTTT. The encoded protein is CASTRSFITEGKDEKLFF.